This section outlines one T cell receptor beta chain sequence together with its context. Its specificity is unknown. Sequencing was performed with immunoSEQ multiplex PCR; in TCRdb, only in-frame clones are kept and a portion is missing. The table has millions of clones, 90% to 95% seen once. The naive CD8 fraction comprised CD45RO-negative cells positively selected for CCR7 and excluded terminally differentiated effector memory CD45RA+ cells. Germline assignment: CDR1 MNHNS and CDR2 SASEGT. The CDR3 consists of 14 residues. The ends were cut back, 6 bases at V and 1 base at J, with 10 bases in the middle. These data are taken from a study of shared clonotypes between healthy human individuals. Overall study: The study drew on a couple of women and a few men aged 18 to 49 as donors. Overall study results and limits: Several donors held roughly 5% of naive CD4 clonotypes in common. Generation probabilities of non-shared clonotypes were lower (relative to those shared by all four donors). An effect of sequencing depth on clonotype sharing among donors was expected.

The specimen was naive CD8+ T cells from PBMCs. This chain joins TRBV6-1 and TRBJ2-1, with D possibly matching TRBD1 (6 bases). The receptor comes from a man younger than 30 in good health. Some clones in this sample may be carry-over from other donors' samples. The CDR3 is CASSRTGSYNEQFF. The CDR3 DNA reads as TGTGCCAGCAGCCGAACAGGGTCCTACAATGAGCAGTTCTTC.